The text below deals with one TCR beta chain. A few counts support this clone. Its antigen is unknown. No base qualities exist here, and no much larger clone lies one base off it. Including the terminal cysteine and phenylalanine, the CDR3 comprises 12 residues. Of the read, only the CDR3 DNA is kept; its 36 bases are in frame from base 1. According to the germline V gene, CDR1 reads MNHEY and CDR2 reads SVGAGI. Trimming takes 6 bases from V and 4 bases from J, and the germline ends sit 10 bases apart. Two independent genomic DNA replicates were amplified for each sample, with roughly 0.5 ug used for blood and around 1.5 ug for tumor or normal breast. TCRB sequencing of genomic DNA was carried out with the ImmunoSeq Intro kit according to the manufacturer's instructions. For absolute quantification, the roughly 28-cycle multiplex PCR included proprietary primers along with spike-in control sequences. Single-end 150-bp reads were used to sequence an 87-bp fragment covering the CDR3 and the flanking V and J genes. Each lane of an Illumina MiSeq using version 3.0 chemistry carried seven multiplexed samples, with two replicates per sample. The source study handled its data this way. The vendor's proprietary pipeline handled the raw data processing, merging both replicates into a single result for each sample. A clonotype was defined as productive rearrangements that share the same V-gene family, CDR3 amino acid sequence and J-gene segment. Clonality was computed as 1 minus the normalized Shannon entropy (Pielou evenness) of TCRB abundances. To estimate T cell density, the total number of templates was divided by the input cell count, which was inferred from how much DNA went in. Recon with default parameters was used to estimate total repertoire diversity and clonality. A clonotype counted as tumor-enriched if its abundance in tumor exceeded 0.1% and was at least 32-fold higher than its abundance in normal breast. TCRdb retrieved this table from immuneACCESS and kept in-frame rearrangements only. Not all clones are present; in checked studies, unresolved V genes account for under half, and no reason is known for the remainder. V and J calls plus clone size are reproduced from that table; the DNA served to infer D and trimming. The sample records about 63,000 clones, 60% to 85% of which are singletons. The top ten hold approximately 3.6% of the sample.

This record comes from a study of early stage breast cancer tumors (dated by TCRdb to 2015 to 2018). Notes on the research overall: Of the 15 to 20 invasive breast tumors, approximately 11 were found to be estrogen receptor-positive, progesterone receptor-positive and HER2-negative. On average, each sample had about 9.7-fold read coverage. Of the 12 ER+/PR+/HER2- tumors, eight were classified as invasive ductal carcinomas and four as invasive lobular carcinomas. The samples as a whole yielded under 3,500,000 detected templates, corresponding to over a million unique clonotypes. What the study reported, not specific to this receptor: Enriched TCRB sequences shared across patients were mostly commonly generated sequences, unlikely to play an important role in the tumor microenvironment. The small cohort size prevented analysis by tumor subtype. Tumors showed about 2.4-fold higher T cell density and higher clonality than adjacent normal breast tissue. Repertoires from blood and normal breast were more alike than repertoires from blood and tumor, and in about 85% of the 16 patients, comparing each tissue with blood separated tumor from normal. Chain pairing and functional markers such as CD4, CD8 and FOXP3 were not captured by bulk genomic DNA sequencing of unsorted cells.

The study profiled bulk TCR beta-chain repertoires in matched peripheral blood, tumor and adjacent normal breast tissue taken from roughly 17 patients with early-stage breast cancer. Before surgery, roughly 5-10 mL of whole blood was collected in EDTA tubes and processed within 2 hours. Peripheral blood mononuclear cells were isolated by Ficoll-Paque centrifugation in SepMate-50 tubes. For storage in liquid nitrogen, PBMCs were cryopreserved as aliquots of roughly 1.9 to 4.5 million cells in about 90% FBS with approximately 10% DMSO. The Qiagen AllPrep DNA/RNA Mini kit was used to extract genomic DNA.

Sample: blood. Recombination linked TRBV6-5 to TRBJ2-7; the D segment could be TRBD1, given 5 matching bases. The TCR sequence derives from a person under 45 with breast cancer. The nucleotide sequence reads as follows: TGTGCCAGCAGCCTATCAGGGTACGAGCAGTACTTC. It translates to CASSLSGYEQYF.